A single sample gave rise to the 10 T cell receptor beta chains below, sequenced in a study of human T cells and chemical hapten exposure. TCRdb used MiXCR to reprocess the RACE reads, holding one entry per CDR3 protein. Of a few hundred thousand distinct CDR3 sequences listed, 6% to 7% are singletons. As to time point: patch test 2, 6 weeks after DPC sensitization. The treatment denotes: therapeutic diphenylcyclopropenone sensitization with weekly scalp DPC. Here the sequenced sample was whole blood, taken in connection with sensitization to the hapten diphenylcyclopropenone (DPC). Every receptor here comes from a woman younger than 35 with alopecia areata. Some clones in this sample may be carry-over from other donors' samples.

The V call is TRBV5-6, the J call TRBJ2-1; D is undetermined. The CDR3 spans 13 residues. V was cut by 2 bases and J by 8 bases, with 11 bases left in between. From germline, CDR1 is SGHDT and CDR2 YYEEEE. The CDR3 DNA sequence: TGTGCCAGCAGCTTAAGTTCTGAGGATGAGCAGTTCTTC. It specifies CASSLSSEDEQFF.

This clonotype was detected only a few times. CDR3 in amino acids: CATSDFKSDTQYF. CDR3 bases: TGTGCCACCAGTGATTTCAAATCAGATACGCAGTATTTT. The chain joins TRBV24-1 to TRBJ2-3; D unresolved. This CDR3 contains 13 residues. Trimming shortened V by 1 base and J by 4 bases, and 5 bases separated the two germline ends. The germline V gene has CDR1 KGHDR and CDR2 SFDVKD.

This clonotype was picked up many times. The V gene is TRBV2, the J gene TRBJ1-6, with 7 bases aligning to TRBD1. This CDR3 is built from 15 residues. V shed 7 bases and J 7 bases; nucleotides not matched to a gene: 10. The germline V gene has CDR1 SNHLY and CDR2 FYNNEI. The CDR3 is CASTLPGQTNSPLHF. CDR3 bases: TGTGCCAGCACCCTACCGGGACAGACGAATTCACCCCTCCACTTT.

In this sample, this clonotype turned up a few times. The rearrangement joins TRBV7-9 to TRBJ2-3, with D unresolved. This CDR3 spans 13 amino acids. Germline V gene lookup returns CDR1 SEHNR and CDR2 FQNEAQ (reference sequence). V shed 8 bases and J shed 2 bases, with 11 bases lying between them. The CDR3 here is CASAAEYTDTQYF. For the CDR3, the DNA is TGTGCCAGCGCGGCCGAATACACAGATACGCAGTATTTT.

This clonotype was seen a handful of times. J is TRBJ2-5 and V is TRBV2; D not resolved. The V end was cut by 4 bases, the J end by 1 base, with 10 bases between. Germline CDR1 reads SNHLY; CDR2 reads FYNNEI. The CDR3 is 14 amino acids. The CDR3 loop is CASSAGRSQETQYF. The CDR3 DNA reads as TGTGCCAGCAGTGCCGGGCGGAGCCAAGAGACCCAGTACTTC.

The chain is built from TRBV5-1 and TRBJ2-3; D may match TRBD1 or TRBD2 (6 bases each). The V and J ends lost 6 bases and 7 bases respectively, with 24 bases between them. This CDR3 has 16 residues. Germline V gene lookup returns CDR1 SGHRS and CDR2 YFSETQ. The CDR3 sequence is CASTPGGSGERNTQYF. The CDR3 DNA is TGCGCCAGCACCCCCGGAGGGTCAGGGGAAAGAAATACGCAGTATTTT.

This clonotype occurred many times. The CDR3: CASSETGDSGNTIYF. CDR3 in DNA: TGCGCCAGCAGTGAAACCGGGGACTCTGGAAACACCATATATTTT. The chain uses TRBV10-2 and TRBJ1-3; D is uncertain. The CDR3 totals 15 residues. The germline V and J ends were trimmed by 3 bases and 0 bases, with 9 bases remaining between them. The germline V gene has CDR1 WSHSY and CDR2 SAAADI.

This clonotype has a count of ten or more. The chain couples TRBV20-1 to TRBJ1-6, with 8 bases identical to TRBD1. V was pared by 1 base and J by 0 bases, with 5 bases of the junction left unmatched. This CDR3 has 17 residues. CDR1 and CDR2 (germline): DFQATT, SNEGSKA (reference sequence). CDR3: CSARGDRGFSYNSPLHF. The CDR3 DNA is TGCAGTGCTAGAGGCGACAGGGGATTCTCCTATAATTCACCCCTCCACTTT.

The chain carries TRBV14 and TRBJ1-1; D remains ambiguous. V shed 5 bases and J shed 4 bases, with 11 bases lying between them. The CDR3 is 13 residues long. CDR1 is SGHDN and CDR2 is FVKESK in the germline V gene. CDR3 sequence reads: CASSSGLATEAFF. The CDR3 bases are TGTGCCAGCAGCTCCGGGCTCGCCACTGAAGCTTTCTTT.

This clonotype was recorded a few times. The chain's CDR3 is CASSQRRTGHQETQYF. For the CDR3, the DNA is TGTGCCAGCAGCCAAAGGAGGACAGGGCATCAAGAGACCCAGTACTTC. The gene calls are TRBV3-1 and TRBJ2-5, with TRBD1 matching over 8 bases. Germline CDR1 is LGHDT and CDR2 is YNNKEL (reference sequence). The length of the CDR3 is 16 residues. V dropped 2 bases and J dropped 2; count of bases not matched to a gene: 7.